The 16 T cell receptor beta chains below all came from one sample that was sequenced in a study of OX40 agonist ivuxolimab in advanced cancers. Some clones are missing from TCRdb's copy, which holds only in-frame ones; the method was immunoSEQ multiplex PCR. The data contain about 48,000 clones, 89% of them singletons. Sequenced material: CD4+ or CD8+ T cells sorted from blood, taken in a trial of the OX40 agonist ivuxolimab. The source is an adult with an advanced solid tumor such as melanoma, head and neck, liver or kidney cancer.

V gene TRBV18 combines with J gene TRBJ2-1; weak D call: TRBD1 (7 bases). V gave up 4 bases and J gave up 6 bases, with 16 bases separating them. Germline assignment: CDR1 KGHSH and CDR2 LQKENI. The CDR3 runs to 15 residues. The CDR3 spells CASSLWSEGANEQFF. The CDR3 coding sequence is TGTGCCAGCTCACTGTGGTCGGAGGGGGCCAATGAGCAGTTCTTC. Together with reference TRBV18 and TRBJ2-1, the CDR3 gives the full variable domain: NAGVMQNPRHLVRRRGQEARLRCSPMKGHSHVYWYRQLPEEGLKFMVYLQKENIIDESGMPKERFSAEFPKEGPSILRIQQVVRGDSAAYFCASSLWSEGANEQFFGPGTRLTVL.

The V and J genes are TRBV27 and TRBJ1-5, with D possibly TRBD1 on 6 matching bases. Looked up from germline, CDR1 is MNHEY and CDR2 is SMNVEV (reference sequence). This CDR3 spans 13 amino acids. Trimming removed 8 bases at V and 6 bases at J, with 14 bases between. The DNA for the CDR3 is TGTGCCAGCGGGGGGGGCATGAGTCAGCCCCAGCATTTT. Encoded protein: CASGGGMSQPQHF.

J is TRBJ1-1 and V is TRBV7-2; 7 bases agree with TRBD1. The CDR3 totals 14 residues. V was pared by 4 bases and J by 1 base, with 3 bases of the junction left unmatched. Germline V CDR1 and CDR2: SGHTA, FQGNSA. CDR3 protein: CASSYRTGNTEAFF. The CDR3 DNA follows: TGTGCCAGCAGCTACCGGACAGGGAACACTGAAGCTTTCTTT.

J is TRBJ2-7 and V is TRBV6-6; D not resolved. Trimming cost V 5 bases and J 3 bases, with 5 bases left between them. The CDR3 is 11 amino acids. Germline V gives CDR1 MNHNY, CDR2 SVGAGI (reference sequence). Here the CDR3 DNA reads TGTGCCAGCAGTCTCTTCTACGAGCAGTACTTC. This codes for CASSLFYEQYF.

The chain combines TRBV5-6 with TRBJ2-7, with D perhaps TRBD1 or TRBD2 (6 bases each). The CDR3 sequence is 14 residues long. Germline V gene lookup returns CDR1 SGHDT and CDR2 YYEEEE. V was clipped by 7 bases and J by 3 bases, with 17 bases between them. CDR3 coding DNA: TGTGCCAGCCACCCGGCGAGGGGGGTCTACGAGCAGTACTTC. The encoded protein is CASHPARGVYEQYF.

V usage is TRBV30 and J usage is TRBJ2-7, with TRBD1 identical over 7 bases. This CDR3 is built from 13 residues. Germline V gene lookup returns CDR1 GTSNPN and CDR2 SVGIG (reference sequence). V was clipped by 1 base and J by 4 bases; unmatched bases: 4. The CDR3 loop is CAWSDTGVYEQYF. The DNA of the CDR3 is TGTGCCTGGAGTGATACAGGGGTATACGAGCAGTACTTC.

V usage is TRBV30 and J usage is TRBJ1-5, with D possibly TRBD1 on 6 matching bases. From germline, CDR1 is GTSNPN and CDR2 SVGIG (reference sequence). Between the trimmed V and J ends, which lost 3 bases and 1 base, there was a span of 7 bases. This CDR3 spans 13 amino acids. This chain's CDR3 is CAWSQGSNQPQHF. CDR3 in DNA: TGTGCCTGGAGCCAGGGGAGCAATCAGCCCCAGCATTTT.

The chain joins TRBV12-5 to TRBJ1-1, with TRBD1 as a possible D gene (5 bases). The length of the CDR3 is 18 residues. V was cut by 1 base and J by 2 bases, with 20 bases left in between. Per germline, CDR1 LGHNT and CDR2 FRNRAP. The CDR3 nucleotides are TGTGCTAGTGGTTTGGGACGCCCGGGGCAGGGTTTTAACACTGAAGCTTTCTTT. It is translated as CASGLGRPGQGFNTEAFF.

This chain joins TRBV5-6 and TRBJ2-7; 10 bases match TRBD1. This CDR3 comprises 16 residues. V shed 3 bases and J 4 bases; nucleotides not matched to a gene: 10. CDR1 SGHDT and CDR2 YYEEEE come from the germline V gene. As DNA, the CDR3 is TGTGCCAGCAGCTCTGGACTGGGACAGGGGAAGTACGAGCAGTACTTC. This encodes CASSSGLGQGKYEQYF.

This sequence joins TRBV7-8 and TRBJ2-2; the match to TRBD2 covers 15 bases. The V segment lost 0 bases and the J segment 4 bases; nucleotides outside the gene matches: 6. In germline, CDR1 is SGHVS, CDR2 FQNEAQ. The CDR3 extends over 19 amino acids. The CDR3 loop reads CASSLAGTSGGPGTGELFF. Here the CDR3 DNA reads TGTGCCAGCAGCTTAGCGGGGACTAGCGGGGGGCCTGGCACCGGGGAGCTGTTTTTT.

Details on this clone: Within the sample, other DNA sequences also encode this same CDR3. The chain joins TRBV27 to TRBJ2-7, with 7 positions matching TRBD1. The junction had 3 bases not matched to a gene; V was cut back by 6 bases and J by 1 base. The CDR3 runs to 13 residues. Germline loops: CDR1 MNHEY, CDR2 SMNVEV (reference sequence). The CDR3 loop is CASRQGVSYEQYF. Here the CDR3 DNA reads TGTGCCAGCAGGCAGGGGGTTTCCTACGAGCAGTACTTC.

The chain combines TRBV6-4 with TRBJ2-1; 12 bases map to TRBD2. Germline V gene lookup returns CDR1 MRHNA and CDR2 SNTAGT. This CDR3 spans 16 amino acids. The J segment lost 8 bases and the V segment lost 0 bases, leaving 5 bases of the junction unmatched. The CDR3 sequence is CASSDSGTSGLDEQFF. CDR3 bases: TGTGCCAGCAGTGACTCCGGGACTAGCGGGTTGGATGAGCAGTTCTTC.

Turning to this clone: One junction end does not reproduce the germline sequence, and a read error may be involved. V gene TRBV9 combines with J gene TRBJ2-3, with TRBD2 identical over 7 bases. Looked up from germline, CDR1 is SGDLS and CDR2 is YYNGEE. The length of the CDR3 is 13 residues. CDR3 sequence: CASNVAGTDTQYF. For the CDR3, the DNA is TGTGCCAGCAACGTAGCGGGTACAGATACGCAGTATTTT.

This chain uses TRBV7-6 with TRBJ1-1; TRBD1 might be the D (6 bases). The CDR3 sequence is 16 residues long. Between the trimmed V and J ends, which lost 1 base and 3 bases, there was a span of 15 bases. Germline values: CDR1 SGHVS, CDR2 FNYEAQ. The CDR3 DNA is TGTGCCAGCAGCTTAGAGAGGCAGGGGAGGGACACTGAAGCTTTCTTT. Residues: CASSLERQGRDTEAFF.

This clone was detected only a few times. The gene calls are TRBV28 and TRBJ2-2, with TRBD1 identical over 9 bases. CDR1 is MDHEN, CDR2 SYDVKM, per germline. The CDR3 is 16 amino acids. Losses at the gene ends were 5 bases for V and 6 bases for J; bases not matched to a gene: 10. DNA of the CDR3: TGTGCCAGCAGTGACACGACAGGGGGAATCGCCGGGGAGCTGTTTTTT. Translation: CASSDTTGGIAGELFF.

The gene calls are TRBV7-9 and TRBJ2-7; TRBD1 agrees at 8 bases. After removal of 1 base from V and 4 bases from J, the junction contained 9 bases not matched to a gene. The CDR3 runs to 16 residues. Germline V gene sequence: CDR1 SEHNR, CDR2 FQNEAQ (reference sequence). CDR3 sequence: CASSLVRQGAAYEQYF. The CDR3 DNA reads TGTGCCAGCAGCTTAGTTCGGCAGGGGGCAGCGTACGAGCAGTACTTC. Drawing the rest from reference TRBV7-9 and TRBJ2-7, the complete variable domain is DTGVSQNPRHKITKRGQNVTFRCDPISEHNRLYWYRQTLGQGPEFLTYFQNEAQLEKSRLLSDRFSAERPKGSFSTLEIQRTEQGDSAMYLCASSLVRQGAAYEQYFGPGTRLTVT.